Following are 28 T cell receptor beta chains from one sample sequenced in a study of T cell responses to AZD1222 COVID-19 vaccine. Using immunoSEQ multiplex PCR, the repertoire was profiled, and TCRdb retains in-frame clones only, with some absent. The sample has 75,000 to 90,000 clones; 90% are singletons. The sequenced sample was peripheral blood, obtained on day 0 of AZD1222 vaccination. Every receptor here comes from an adult in good health.

This rearrangement joins TRBV5-4 to TRBJ2-2; TRBD1 or TRBD2 may be the D gene (6 bases each). CDR3 length equals 16 residues. The V end was cut by 3 bases, the J end by 1 base, with 13 bases between. The V gene's germline CDR1 is SGHNT and CDR2 YYREEE (reference sequence). The CDR3 coding sequence is TGTGCCAGCAGCTGGGTAGGGGGGAGGAACACCGGGGAGCTGTTTTTT. This gives the protein CASSWVGGRNTGELFF.

The rearrangement links TRBV5-5 to TRBJ1-5; D remains unclear. The CDR3 runs 13 residues. CDR1 is SGHKS, CDR2 YYEKEE, per germline (reference sequence). V lost 2 bases to trimming and J lost 7 bases, with 10 bases between them. This CDR3 is CASSFDGEQPQHF. In nucleotides, the CDR3 is TGTGCCAGCAGCTTCGATGGGGAACAGCCCCAGCATTTT.

The V call is TRBV5-1, the J call TRBJ2-7; D might be TRBD2 (5 bases). V was clipped by 4 bases and J by 2 bases, with 16 bases between them. The CDR3 extends over 15 amino acids. Germline assignment: CDR1 SGHRS and CDR2 YFSETQ. As DNA, the CDR3 is TGCGCCAGCAGCCCCACACTCACTAGTGCCTACGAGCAGTACTTC. It yields the protein CASSPTLTSAYEQYF. Using reference TRBV5-1 and TRBJ2-7 for the parts outside the CDR3, the full variable domain is KAGVTQTPRYLIKTRGQQVTLSCSPISGHRSVSWYQQTPGQGLQFLFEYFSETQRNKGNFPGRFSGRQFSNSRSEMNVSTLELGDSALYLCASSPTLTSAYEQYFGPGTRLTVT.

This rearrangement joins TRBV28 to TRBJ1-5, with D perhaps matching TRBD1 (5 bases). Trimming removed 2 bases at V and 8 bases at J, with 10 bases between. Germline CDR1 is MDHEN and CDR2 is SYDVKM. This CDR3 is built from 13 residues. CDR3 residues: CASSLVGVEPQHF. For the CDR3, the DNA is TGTGCCAGCAGTTTAGTGGGGGTCGAGCCCCAGCATTTT.

The chain recombines TRBV3-1 (or the pseudogene TRBV3-2) with TRBJ1-3; D uncertain. The V and J ends lost 4 bases and 4 bases respectively, with 8 bases between them. This CDR3 spans 13 amino acids. Germline CDR1 is LGHDT and CDR2 is YNNKEL (reference sequence). CDR3 sequence (DNA): TGTGCCAGCAGCCCTACATCCGGAAACACCATATATTTT. Translation: CASSPTSGNTIYF.

DNA for the CDR3: TGTGCCAGCAATGGGGCTCACAGGGGGCTCAACACTGAAGCTTTCTTT. Amino acid sequence: CASNGAHRGLNTEAFF. This chain joins TRBV2 and TRBJ1-1; 9 positions match TRBD1. The CDR3 has 16 amino acids. Germline lookup yields CDR1 SNHLY and CDR2 FYNNEI. V lost 7 bases to trimming and J lost 2 bases; unmatched junction nucleotides: 11.

V and J are TRBV7-9 and TRBJ1-1; weak D call: TRBD1 (5 bases). Germline V CDR1 and CDR2: SEHNR, FQNEAQ (reference sequence). Trimming took 3 bases from V and 1 from J, leaving 9 bases between them. The CDR3 is 14 residues long. Here the CDR3 reads CASSLAGANTEAFF. CDR3 coding DNA: TGTGCCAGCAGCTTGGCCGGGGCGAACACTGAAGCTTTCTTT.

The chain is built from TRBV3-1 (or the pseudogene TRBV3-2) and TRBJ2-5; D tentatively reads TRBD1 or TRBD2 (5 bases each). Trimming took off 3 bases at V and 4 bases at J, with 18 bases between the two ends. This CDR3 spans 16 amino acids. Germline V gives CDR1 LGHDT, CDR2 YNNKEL (reference sequence). The chain's CDR3 is CASSHGGGGGRETQYF. The DNA for the CDR3 is TGTGCCAGCAGCCACGGCGGTGGGGGTGGGAGAGAGACCCAGTACTTC.

The chain combines TRBV7-2 with TRBJ2-3; 7 bases line up with TRBD2. The germline gives CDR1 SGHTA, CDR2 FQGNSA. The CDR3 has 14 residues. V lost 7 bases to trimming and J lost 1 base; unmatched junction nucleotides: 5. For the CDR3, the DNA is TGTGCCAGCACCTTCCGGGGGGGCACAGATACGCAGTATTTT. Translating it yields CASTFRGGTDTQYF.

V gene TRBV30 combines with J gene TRBJ1-1; 7 bases are shared with TRBD1. This CDR3 spans 13 amino acids. The V gene end was trimmed by 3 bases and the J gene end by 4 bases; junction bases not matched to a gene: 5. Germline V gene data show CDR1 as GTSNPN and CDR2 as SVGIG (reference sequence). DNA for the CDR3: TGTGCCTGGAGCGCACAGGGGTTCACTGAAGCTTTCTTT. Translated: CAWSAQGFTEAFF.

This sequence joins TRBV3-1 (or the pseudogene TRBV3-2) and TRBJ1-6; D is perhaps TRBD1 (5 bases). This CDR3 contains 15 residues. CDR1 LGHDT and CDR2 YNNKEL come from the germline V gene (reference sequence). Trimming pared 2 bases from V and 8 bases from J, leaving 13 bases between. The CDR3 loop reads CASSQLDSLDSPLHF. The CDR3 bases are TGTGCCAGCAGCCAACTCGACAGCTTGGATTCACCCCTCCACTTT.

The chain carries TRBV7-2 and TRBJ1-2, with a tentative D call TRBD1 (6 bases). Between the trimmed V and J ends, which lost 0 bases and 4 bases, there was a span of 12 bases. Germline V gene sequence: CDR1 SGHTA, CDR2 FQGNSA. The CDR3 covers 15 residues. For the CDR3, the DNA is TGTGCCAGCAGCTTAGCGGGTCAGGGGAGCTATGGCTACACCTTC. It translates to CASSLAGQGSYGYTF.

The CDR3 nucleotides read TGTGCCAGCAGAAGGGACAGCAATCAGCCCCAGCATTTT. This codes for CASRRDSNQPQHF. The chain recombines TRBV12-3 or TRBV12-4 with TRBJ1-5; maybe TRBD1 (5 bases). V lost 6 bases, J lost 1 base, and 7 bases lay in between. This CDR3 has 13 amino acids.

The J gene is TRBJ2-1, the V gene TRBV18; the D gene is possibly TRBD2 (7 bases). Trimming stripped 0 bases from V and 0 bases from J, with 15 bases between. Germline loops: CDR1 KGHSH, CDR2 LQKENI. The CDR3 runs to 18 residues. For the CDR3, the DNA is TGTGCCAGCTCACCACCAGGCGGGGGCACTAGCTCCTACAATGAGCAGTTCTTC. Translated: CASSPPGGGTSSYNEQFF.

V usage is TRBV7-9 and J usage is TRBJ1-1; no definite D call. The V gene lost 1 base and the J gene lost 0 bases, with 9 bases spanning the gap. Germline V gives CDR1 SEHNR, CDR2 FQNEAQ (reference sequence). The CDR3 totals 15 residues. The CDR3 loop is CASSLVLVLNTEAFF. DNA of the CDR3: TGTGCCAGCAGCTTAGTGTTGGTTCTGAACACTGAAGCTTTCTTT.

The genes are TRBV9 and TRBJ1-6; D is undetermined. Germline V lookup: CDR1 SGDLS, CDR2 YYNGEE. This CDR3 comprises 14 residues. V lost 5 bases and J 9 bases, leaving 15 bases between the germline ends. CDR3 DNA: TGTGCCAGCAGTGTTGCGGGAGGTAGTTCACCCCTCCACTTT. Translation gives CASSVAGGSSPLHF.

V usage is TRBV6-5 and J usage is TRBJ2-7, with 7 bases that match TRBD2. This CDR3 has 12 residues. Germline V gene sequence: CDR1 MNHEY, CDR2 SVGAGI. V lost 5 bases and J lost 6; bases outside the gene matches: 4. The chain's CDR3 is CASSRGVSEQYF. CDR3 bases: TGTGCCAGCAGTCGGGGGGTAAGCGAGCAGTACTTC.

The chain employs TRBV5-1 and TRBJ2-2; 8 nucleotides agree with TRBD2. The CDR3 loop spans 16 amino acids. Unmatched junction bases numbered 8, after V lost 2 bases and J lost 5 bases. Germline-derived CDR1 and CDR2 are SGHRS and YFSETQ. The CDR3 region is CASSLTATGGTGELFF. In DNA, the CDR3 is TGCGCCAGCAGCTTAACGGCTACGGGGGGGACCGGGGAGCTGTTTTTT.

As regards this clone: The junction shows a germline mismatch at one end, possibly a read error. The chain combines TRBV7-6 with TRBJ1-2; tentatively, D is TRBD1 (6 bases). CDR1 and CDR2 from the germline V gene are SGHVS and FNYEAQ. The CDR3 covers 17 residues. CDR3 coding DNA: TGTGCCAGCAGCCAGGTCGAAGGGGGAGGGATTAACTATGGCCACACCTTC. Its protein product is CASSQVEGGGINYGHTF.

The chain employs TRBV15 and TRBJ1-2; D remains ambiguous. The CDR3 contains 14 residues. Germline V gives CDR1 LNHNV, CDR2 YYDKDF (reference sequence). V lost 0 bases, J lost 8 bases, and 13 bases lay in between. DNA for the CDR3: TGTGCCACCAGCAGAGACAGGTCCGGGAGGGGCTACACCTTC. Residues: CATSRDRSGRGYTF.

The genes are TRBV2 and TRBJ2-5; tentatively, D is TRBD1 or TRBD2 (5 bases each). CDR1 and CDR2 (germline): SNHLY, FYNNEI. The CDR3 has 11 residues. Trimming pared 11 bases from V and 5 bases from J, leaving 12 bases between. The CDR3 region has the DNA TGTGCCGGGGGTCTTGGGGAGACCCAGTACTTC. Protein: CAGGLGETQYF.

The chain recombines TRBV2 with TRBJ2-1; the match to TRBD2 covers 7 bases. Germline CDR1 is SNHLY and CDR2 is FYNNEI. Trimming at V came to 7 bases and at J to 4 bases, leaving 4 bases not matched to a gene. This CDR3 has 13 residues. CDR3 DNA sequence: TGTGCCAGCATGGGGGGGGGTTACAATGAGCAGTTCTTC. Translating it yields CASMGGGYNEQFF.

The V gene is TRBV15, the J gene TRBJ1-6; D gene unclear. The V and J ends lost 5 bases and 5 bases respectively, with 10 bases between them. The germline gives CDR1 LNHNV, CDR2 YYDKDF (reference sequence). The CDR3 is made up of 14 amino acids. CDR3 DNA: TGTGCCACCAGCTCTTACGGGGATAATTCACCCCTCCACTTT. Protein product: CATSSYGDNSPLHF.

In its sample, this clone was seen once. The rearrangement links TRBV11-3 to TRBJ2-1; a possible D gene is TRBD2 (6 bases). CDR3 length equals 14 residues. The germline V gene encodes CDR1 SGHNT and CDR2 YENEEA. Trimming removed 0 bases at V and 10 bases at J, with 13 bases between. CDR3 sequence (DNA): TGTGCCAGCAGCTTAGATCTGGCAGGAGGGGAGCAGTTCTTC. As protein: CASSLDLAGGEQFF.

The gene calls are TRBV5-6 and TRBJ2-7, with 9 bases matching TRBD1. There are 15 residues in the CDR3. The trim removed 2 bases at V and 4 bases at J, leaving 7 bases unmatched. Germline CDR1 and CDR2: SGHDT and YYEEEE. The CDR3 DNA follows: TGTGCCAGCAGCTTATTTGGGACAGGGTTATACGAGCAGTACTTC. Its protein is CASSLFGTGLYEQYF.

This chain uses TRBV5-1 with TRBJ1-4; 7 bases are a match to TRBD1. The germline CDR1 and CDR2 sequences are SGHRS and YFSETQ. V was clipped by 4 bases and J by 2 bases; unmatched bases: 5. This CDR3 is built from 15 residues. CDR3 bases: TGCGCCAGCAGCGGAACAGGGGAGACTAATGAAAAACTGTTTTTT. Translation: CASSGTGETNEKLFF.

The chain recombines TRBV3-1 (or the pseudogene TRBV3-2) with TRBJ1-4, with 9 bases matching TRBD1. This CDR3 contains 15 residues. V lost 3 bases and J lost 5; bases outside the gene matches: 4. Germline-derived CDR1 and CDR2 are LGHDT and YNNKEL (reference sequence). The CDR3: CASSQDRGGNEKLFF. CDR3 coding DNA: TGTGCCAGCAGCCAGGACAGGGGAGGGAATGAAAAACTGTTTTTT.

V usage is TRBV27 and J usage is TRBJ2-7; D remains unclear. CDR1 and CDR2 (germline): MNHEY, SMNVEV (reference sequence). V dropped 2 bases and J dropped 2 bases, with 7 bases sitting between them. CDR3 length: 13 residues. The CDR3 DNA follows: TGTGCCAGCAGTTTAAAGTCAGCCTACGAGCAGTACTTC. This codes for CASSLKSAYEQYF.